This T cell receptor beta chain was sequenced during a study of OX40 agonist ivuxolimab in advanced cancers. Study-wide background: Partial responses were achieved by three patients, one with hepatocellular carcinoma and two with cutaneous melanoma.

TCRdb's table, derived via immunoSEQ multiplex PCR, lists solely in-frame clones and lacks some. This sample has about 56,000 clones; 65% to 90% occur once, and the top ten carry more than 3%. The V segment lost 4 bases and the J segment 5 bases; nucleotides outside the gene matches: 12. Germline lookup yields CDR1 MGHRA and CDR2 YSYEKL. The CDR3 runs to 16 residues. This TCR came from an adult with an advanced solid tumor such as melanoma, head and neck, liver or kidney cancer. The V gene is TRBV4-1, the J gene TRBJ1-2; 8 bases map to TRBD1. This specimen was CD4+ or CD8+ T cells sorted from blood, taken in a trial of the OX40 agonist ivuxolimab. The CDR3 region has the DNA TGCGCCAGCAGCCTAGGGACAGGACTCAACCGGTATGGCTACACCTTC. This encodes CASSLGTGLNRYGYTF.